These T cell receptor beta chains were read from a single sample in a study of shared clonotypes between healthy human individuals. Using immunoSEQ multiplex PCR, the repertoire was profiled, and TCRdb retains in-frame clones only, with some absent. This table has over 850,000 clones, 78% appearing once. Sequencing was carried out using memory CD4+ T cells from PBMCs. The receptor set was obtained from a man younger than 35 in good health. Some clones in this sample may be carry-over from other donors' samples. Both conserved end residues are part of each CDR3. Each record gives: D gene, clone size, V gene, J gene, CDR3 DNA, CDR3 protein. A D gene is named only where the DNA matches it firmly. Size tells how often a clone was seen (once, few, many) or the class of an expanded clone, and some rows leave it out.

>NA|NA|TRBV6-6|TRBJ1-1
TGTGCCAGCAGTCGGAACAGGGATTTGAACACTGAAGCTTTCTTT
CASSRNRDLNTEAFF
>TRBD2|NA|TRBV7-3|TRBJ2-1
TGTGCCAGCAGCTCTAGCGGGGCTGGCTACTACAATGAGCAGTTCTTC
CASSSSGAGYYNEQFF
>NA|few|TRBV15|TRBJ1-1
TGTGCCACCAGTAGAGGAGGACTGACTAACACTGAAGCTTTCTTT
CATSRGGLTNTEAFF
>TRBD1|NA|TRBV9|TRBJ2-6
TGTGCCAGCAGCGTACGTCAGGACAGGGGACCTTCTGGGGCCAACGTCCTGACTTTC
CASSVRQDRGPSGANVLTF
>TRBD1|once|TRBV15|TRBJ2-3
TGTGCCACCCTCGAGGGGACAGGGATTACCGATACGCAGTATTTT
CATLEGTGITDTQYF
>NA|once|TRBV9|TRBJ2-7
TGTGCCAGCAGCGTATCACCCCAAACCTACGAGCAGTACTTC
CASSVSPQTYEQYF
>NA|NA|TRBV6-1|TRBJ2-1
TGTGCCAGCAGAACCGACTACCGGGGGGCCAATGAGCAGTTCTTC
CASRTDYRGANEQFF
>TRBD1|few|TRBV27|TRBJ1-1
TGTGCCAGCAGCTTGGGGGACAGGAACACTGAAGCTTTCTTT
CASSLGDRNTEAFF
>TRBD2|NA|TRBV5-4|TRBJ2-1
TGTGCCAGCAGCTCTCGGACTAGCGGGAGCTGGAGTGAGCAGTTCTTC
CASSSRTSGSWSEQFF
>NA|many|TRBV19|TRBJ1-2
TGTGCCAGTAGTATTGGGCAGAGCTATGGCTACACCTTC
CASSIGQSYGYTF
>NA|NA|TRBV5-6|TRBJ1-1
TGTGCCAGCAGCTTGGTACAGCCCGGCGGAGGGAGCGCCGGGGCTTTCTTT
CASSLVQPGGGSAGAFF
>TRBD1|NA|TRBV5-4|TRBJ1-4
TGTGCCAGCACCCAGGGGGCGACTAATGAAAAACTGTTTTTT
CASTQGATNEKLFF
>TRBD1|NA|TRBV9|TRBJ2-7
TGTGCCAGCAGCGTAGAGTGGGGGACAGGGGATAACTACGAGCAGTACTTC
CASSVEWGTGDNYEQYF
>NA|NA|TRBV6-6|TRBJ1-2
TGTGCCAGCAAAGAGGGCATACCCTATGGCTACACCTTC
CASKEGIPYGYTF
>NA|NA|TRBV9|TRBJ1-5
TGTGCCAGCAGCGCCGGAAGTAGCAATCAGCCCCAGCATTTT
CASSAGSSNQPQHF
>NA|NA|TRBV2|TRBJ1-5
TGTGCCAGCAGCCTTGGACAGATCAATCAGCCCCAGCATTTT
CASSLGQINQPQHF
>NA|NA|TRBV6-5|TRBJ1-3
TGTGCCAGCGGGGGAGGAGGGGGCTCTGGAAACACCATATATTTT
CASGGGGGSGNTIYF
>NA|NA|TRBV7-2|TRBJ2-5
TGTGCCAGCAGTAGCGACACTGGCAAGACCCAGTACTTC
CASSSDTGKTQYF
>NA|NA|TRBV12-5|TRBJ2-7
TGTGCTAGTGGGAGGGACGGAGTTTACGAGCAGTACTTC
CASGRDGVYEQYF
>NA|NA|TRBV7-9|TRBJ1-3
TGTGCCAGCAGCCTTACAGACACCATATATTTT
CASSLTDTIYF
>TRBD1|few|TRBV5-1|TRBJ2-1
TGCGCCAGCAGCTTGGCCATAAGGGACAGGGGGCTCAATGAGCAGTTCTTC
CASSLAIRDRGLNEQFF
>TRBD2|NA|TRBV6-1|TRBJ2-1
TGTGCCAGCAGTGATAAGGGACTAGCGGGGGCTAGCTCCTACAATGAGCAGTTCTTC
CASSDKGLAGASSYNEQFF
>NA|NA|TRBV7-9|TRBJ2-5
TGTGCCAGCAGTCGCAACCGGGCAGGCCAAGAGACCCAGTACTTC
CASSRNRAGQETQYF
>NA|NA|TRBV19|TRBJ1-2
TGTGCCAGTAGTTCCCGGACGGGAAACTATGGCTACACCTTC
CASSSRTGNYGYTF
>NA|NA|TRBV30|TRBJ2-1
TGTGCCTGGATCATAGGAGCTAGCCTAGATGAGCAGTTCTTC
CAWIIGASLDEQFF
>NA|NA|TRBV19|TRBJ1-2
TGTGCCAGTAGTATAGCGGCCAGAGGAAACTATGGCTACACCTTC
CASSIAARGNYGYTF
>NA|NA|TRBV7-8|TRBJ2-1
TGTGCCAGCAGCTCCCGGGACGGCTACAATGAGCAGTTCTTC
CASSSRDGYNEQFF
>NA|many|TRBV2|TRBJ1-2
TGTGCCAGCAGCGTCGATAACTATGGCTACACCTTC
CASSVDNYGYTF
>NA|NA|TRBV28|TRBJ1-2
TGTGCCAGCAGTTTAACATCGGGGGGCTACACCTTC
CASSLTSGGYTF
>TRBD1|few|TRBV27|TRBJ2-7
TGTGCCAGCAGTAGGACAGGGGTCGAGCAGTACTTC
CASSRTGVEQYF
>TRBD1|once|TRBV28|TRBJ2-7
TGTGCCAGCAGGCCAGGGGGCCCGCTCGAAAGGCAGTACTTC
CASRPGGPLERQYF
>NA|NA|TRBV28|TRBJ1-1
TGTGCCAGCAGCCCCACATGGCCCCAGGGATACACTGAAGCTTTCTTT
CASSPTWPQGYTEAFF
>NA|NA|TRBV7-3|TRBJ1-2
TGTGCCAGCAGCTTCACTACAGGAGACTATGGCTACACCTTC
CASSFTTGDYGYTF
>TRBD1|many|TRBV6-1|TRBJ2-7
TGTGCCAGCAGTGATATCGGACAGGGGCGTAGGGAGCAGTACTTC
CASSDIGQGRREQYF
>NA|NA|TRBV28|TRBJ1-1
TGTGCCAGCAGTTCCGCCGTACCACAAAAATCTGAAGCTTTCTTT
CASSSAVPQKSEAFF
>NA|few|TRBV29-1|TRBJ2-7
TGCAGCGTCGGCCAGGTCTACGAGCAGTACTTC
CSVGQVYEQYF
>TRBD2|NA|TRBV6-6|TRBJ2-1
TGTGCCAGCAGTACCCGACTAGCGGGGGGGAATGAGCAGTTCTTC
CASSTRLAGGNEQFF
>NA|NA|TRBV20-1|TRBJ1-2
TGCAGTGCGAGCCCTGGCTACACCTTC
CSASPGYTF
>NA|NA|TRBV28|TRBJ1-1
TGTGCCAGCAGTTTTCGTGGAGAAGTGAACACTGAAGCTTTCTTT
CASSFRGEVNTEAFF
>TRBD1|NA|TRBV28|TRBJ1-4
TGTGCCAGCAGTTCACCAGGGACAGCCTCTAATGAAAAACTGTTTTTT
CASSSPGTASNEKLFF
>NA|NA|TRBV6-1|TRBJ2-7
TGTGCCAGCAGGCGCATGGCGGATAGCTCCTACGAGCAGTACTTC
CASRRMADSSYEQYF
>NA|many|TRBV5-4|TRBJ2-3
TGTGCCAGCAGCATCACGGCGGAAGATACGCAGTATTTT
CASSITAEDTQYF
>NA|few|TRBV29-1|TRBJ2-5
TGCAGCGCTCGAACCGGACTGGGGAGCCAAGAGACCCAGTACTTC
CSARTGLGSQETQYF
>TRBD1|NA|TRBV7-8|TRBJ2-1
TGTGCCAGCAGCGCGGACAGGCCCTCCTACAATGAGCAGTTCTTC
CASSADRPSYNEQFF
>NA|NA|TRBV9|TRBJ1-3
TGTGCCAGCAGCGTCTCAGGAAACACCATATATTTT
CASSVSGNTIYF
>TRBD1|NA|TRBV18|TRBJ2-2
TGTGCCAGCTCACCCAGAAGAGGGGACAGGGGCCTCACCGGGGAGCTGTTTTTT
CASSPRRGDRGLTGELFF
>NA|NA|TRBV28|TRBJ1-5
TGTGCCAGCAGTTCCCACCCCCGGGCCCAGCATTTT
CASSSHPRAQHF
>NA|NA|TRBV7-2|TRBJ1-6
TGTGCCAGCAGCAGACAATCTGAGGACCATAATTCACCCCTCCACTTT
CASSRQSEDHNSPLHF
>NA|once|TRBV5-1|TRBJ1-1
TGCGCCAGCAGCTTGGGTCCACAGAACACTGAAGCTTTCTTT
CASSLGPQNTEAFF
>TRBD2|many|TRBV18|TRBJ2-3
TGTGCCAGCTCACCCGGGAGGGGTGCAGATACGCAGTATTTT
CASSPGRGADTQYF
>NA|NA|TRBV28|TRBJ2-3
TGTGCCAGCTGGCCAACCGGGTCTCGCACAGATACGCAGTATTTT
CASWPTGSRTDTQYF
>TRBD1|NA|TRBV10-3|TRBJ2-3
TGTGCCATCAGTCGGGACAGGGGGCACTTGGGAGATACGCAGTATTTT
CAISRDRGHLGDTQYF